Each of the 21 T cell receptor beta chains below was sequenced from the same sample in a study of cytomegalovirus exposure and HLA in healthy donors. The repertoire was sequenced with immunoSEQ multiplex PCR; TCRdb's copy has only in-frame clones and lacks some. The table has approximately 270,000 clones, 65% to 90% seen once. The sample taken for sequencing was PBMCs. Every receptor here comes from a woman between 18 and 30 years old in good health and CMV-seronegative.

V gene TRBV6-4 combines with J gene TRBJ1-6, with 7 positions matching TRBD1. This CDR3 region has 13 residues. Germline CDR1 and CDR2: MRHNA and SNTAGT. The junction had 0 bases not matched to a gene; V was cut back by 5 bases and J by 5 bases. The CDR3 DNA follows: TGTGCCAGCAGTACAGGGGATAATTCACCCCTCCACTTT. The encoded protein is CASSTGDNSPLHF.

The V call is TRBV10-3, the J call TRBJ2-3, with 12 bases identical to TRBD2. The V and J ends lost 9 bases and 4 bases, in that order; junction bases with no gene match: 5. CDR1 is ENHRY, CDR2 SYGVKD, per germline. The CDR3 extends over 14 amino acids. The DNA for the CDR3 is TGTGCCATGGGGGCTAGCGGGAGGGCAGATACGCAGTATTTT. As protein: CAMGASGRADTQYF.

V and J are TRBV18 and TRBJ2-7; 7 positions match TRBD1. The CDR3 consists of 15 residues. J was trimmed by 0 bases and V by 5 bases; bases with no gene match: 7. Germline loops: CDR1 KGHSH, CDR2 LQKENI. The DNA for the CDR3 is TGTGCCAGCTCAACCCGACAGGGCAACTCCTACGAGCAGTACTTC. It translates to CASSTRQGNSYEQYF.

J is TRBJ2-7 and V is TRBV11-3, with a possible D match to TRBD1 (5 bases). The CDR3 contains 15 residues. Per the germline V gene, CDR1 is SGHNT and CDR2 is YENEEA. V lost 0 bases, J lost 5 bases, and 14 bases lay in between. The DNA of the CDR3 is TGTGCCAGCAGCTTAGACATAAGGGGTCTCGACGAGCAGTACTTC. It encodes CASSLDIRGLDEQYF.

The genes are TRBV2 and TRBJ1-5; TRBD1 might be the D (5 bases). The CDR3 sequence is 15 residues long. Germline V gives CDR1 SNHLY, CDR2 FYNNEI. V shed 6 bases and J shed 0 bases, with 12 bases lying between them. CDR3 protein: CASRADSYSNQPQHF. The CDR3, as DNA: TGTGCCAGCAGGGCAGACAGTTATAGCAATCAGCCCCAGCATTTT.

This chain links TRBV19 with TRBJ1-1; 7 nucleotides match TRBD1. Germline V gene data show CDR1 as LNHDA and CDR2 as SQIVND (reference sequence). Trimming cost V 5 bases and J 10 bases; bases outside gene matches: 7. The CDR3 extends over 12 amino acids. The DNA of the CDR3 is TGTGCCAGTAGTGGACAGGTTTTGGGAGCTTTCTTT. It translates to CASSGQVLGAFF. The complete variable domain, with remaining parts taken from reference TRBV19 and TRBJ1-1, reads DGGITQSPKYLFRKEGQNVTLSCEQNLNHDAMYWYRQDPGQGLRLIYYSQIVNDFQKGDIAEGYSVSREKKESFPLTVTSAQKNPTAFYLCASSGQVLGAFFGQGTRLTVV.

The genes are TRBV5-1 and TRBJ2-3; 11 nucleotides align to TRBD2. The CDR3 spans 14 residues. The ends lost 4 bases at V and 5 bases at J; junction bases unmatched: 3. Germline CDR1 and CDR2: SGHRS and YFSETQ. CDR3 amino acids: CASSRGTSGDTQYF. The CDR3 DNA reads TGCGCCAGCAGCCGCGGGACTAGCGGAGATACGCAGTATTTT. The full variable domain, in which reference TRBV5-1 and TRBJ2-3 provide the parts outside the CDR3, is KAGVTQTPRYLIKTRGQQVTLSCSPISGHRSVSWYQQTPGQGLQFLFEYFSETQRNKGNFPGRFSGRQFSNSRSEMNVSTLELGDSALYLCASSRGTSGDTQYFGPGTRLTVL.

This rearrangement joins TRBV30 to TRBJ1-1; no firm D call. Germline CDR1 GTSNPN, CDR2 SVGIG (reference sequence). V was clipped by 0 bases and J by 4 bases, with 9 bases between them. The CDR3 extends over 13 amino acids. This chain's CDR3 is CAWSVLGSTEAFF. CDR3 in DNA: TGTGCCTGGAGTGTACTAGGCAGCACTGAAGCTTTCTTT.

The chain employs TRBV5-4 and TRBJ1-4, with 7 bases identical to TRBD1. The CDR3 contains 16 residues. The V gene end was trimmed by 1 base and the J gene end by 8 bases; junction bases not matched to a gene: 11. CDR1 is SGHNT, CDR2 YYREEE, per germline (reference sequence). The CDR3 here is CASSLPTGPSREKLFF. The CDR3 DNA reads TGTGCCAGCAGCTTGCCGACAGGGCCCTCGCGGGAAAAACTGTTTTTT.

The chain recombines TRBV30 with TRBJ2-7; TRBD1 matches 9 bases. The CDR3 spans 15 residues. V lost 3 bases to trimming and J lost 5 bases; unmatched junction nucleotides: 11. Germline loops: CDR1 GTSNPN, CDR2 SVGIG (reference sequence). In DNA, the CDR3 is TGTGCCTGGAGGCCCGACAGGGGGTTAGATCACGAGCAGTACTTC. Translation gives CAWRPDRGLDHEQYF.

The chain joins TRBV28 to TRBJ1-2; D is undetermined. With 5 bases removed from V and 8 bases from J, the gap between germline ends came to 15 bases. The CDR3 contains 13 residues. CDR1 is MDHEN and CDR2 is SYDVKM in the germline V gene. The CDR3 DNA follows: TGTGCCAGCAGTCCCCCAACCGCGGGAGGCTACACCTTC. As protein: CASSPPTAGGYTF.

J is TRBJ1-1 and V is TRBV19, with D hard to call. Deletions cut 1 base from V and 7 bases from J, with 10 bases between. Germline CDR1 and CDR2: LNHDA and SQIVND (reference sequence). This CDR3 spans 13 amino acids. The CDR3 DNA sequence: TGTGCCAGTAGTATAGGGGTCGGGTTTGAAGCTTTCTTT. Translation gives CASSIGVGFEAFF.

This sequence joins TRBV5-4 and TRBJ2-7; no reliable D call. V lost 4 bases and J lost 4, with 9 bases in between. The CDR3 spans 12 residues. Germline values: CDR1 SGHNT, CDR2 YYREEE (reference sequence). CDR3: CASSAQSYEQYF. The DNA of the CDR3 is TGTGCCAGCAGCGCACAGAGTTACGAGCAGTACTTC.

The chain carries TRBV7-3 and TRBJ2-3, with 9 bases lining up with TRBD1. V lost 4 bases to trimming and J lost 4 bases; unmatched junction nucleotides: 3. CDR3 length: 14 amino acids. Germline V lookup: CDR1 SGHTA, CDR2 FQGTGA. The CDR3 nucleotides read TGTGCCAGCAGCTCAACAGGGGGCGCAGATACGCAGTATTTT. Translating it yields CASSSTGGADTQYF.

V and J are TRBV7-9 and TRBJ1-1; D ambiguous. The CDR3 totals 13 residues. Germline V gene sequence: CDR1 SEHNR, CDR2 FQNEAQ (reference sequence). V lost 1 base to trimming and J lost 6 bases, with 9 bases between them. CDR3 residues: CASSLDSLAEAFF. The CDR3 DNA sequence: TGTGCCAGCAGCTTAGACAGTTTGGCTGAAGCTTTCTTT.

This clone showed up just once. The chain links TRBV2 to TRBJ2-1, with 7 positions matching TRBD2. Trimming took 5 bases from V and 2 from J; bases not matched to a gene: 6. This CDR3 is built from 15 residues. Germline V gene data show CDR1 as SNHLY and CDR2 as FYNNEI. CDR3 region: CASSRGLGTYNEQFF. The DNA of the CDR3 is TGTGCCAGCAGTCGAGGACTAGGTACCTACAATGAGCAGTTCTTC. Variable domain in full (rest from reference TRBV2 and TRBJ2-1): EPEVTQTPSHQVTQMGQEVILRCVPISNHLYFYWYRQILGQKVEFLVSFYNNEISEKSEIFDDQFSVERPDGSNFTLKIRSTKLEDSAMYFCASSRGLGTYNEQFFGPGTRLTVL.

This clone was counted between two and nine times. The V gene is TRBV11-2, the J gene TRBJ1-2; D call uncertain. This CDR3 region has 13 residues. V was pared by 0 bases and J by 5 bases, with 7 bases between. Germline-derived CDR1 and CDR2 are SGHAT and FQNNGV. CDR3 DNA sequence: TGTGCCAGCAGCTTAGACGGTGCTTATGGCTACACCTTC. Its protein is CASSLDGAYGYTF.

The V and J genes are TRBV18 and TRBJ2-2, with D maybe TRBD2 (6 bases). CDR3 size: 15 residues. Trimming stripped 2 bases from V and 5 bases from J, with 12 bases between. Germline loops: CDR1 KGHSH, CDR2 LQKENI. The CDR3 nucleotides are TGTGCCAGCTCACCAAATGAGGGGAGGACCGGGGAGCTGTTTTTT. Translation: CASSPNEGRTGELFF.

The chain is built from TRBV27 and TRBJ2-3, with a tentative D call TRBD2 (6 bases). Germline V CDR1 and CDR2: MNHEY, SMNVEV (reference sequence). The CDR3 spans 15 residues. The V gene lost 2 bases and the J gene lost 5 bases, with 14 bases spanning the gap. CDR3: CASSLAGFLQDTQYF. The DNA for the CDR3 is TGTGCCAGCAGTTTAGCGGGGTTTCTCCAAGATACGCAGTATTTT.

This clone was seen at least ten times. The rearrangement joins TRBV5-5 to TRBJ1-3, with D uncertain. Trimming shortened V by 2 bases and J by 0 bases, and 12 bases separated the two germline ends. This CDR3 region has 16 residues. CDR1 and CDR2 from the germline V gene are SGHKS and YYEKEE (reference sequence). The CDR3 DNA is TGTGCCAGCAGCTTTAACAGTATCGACTCTGGAAACACCATATATTTT. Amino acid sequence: CASSFNSIDSGNTIYF.

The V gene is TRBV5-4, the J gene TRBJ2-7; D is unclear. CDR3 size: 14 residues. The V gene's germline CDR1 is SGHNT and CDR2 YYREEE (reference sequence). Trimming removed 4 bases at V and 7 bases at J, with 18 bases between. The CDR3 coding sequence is TGTGCCAGCAGCCCAGACATACTCAACCGGGAGCAGTACTTC. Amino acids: CASSPDILNREQYF.